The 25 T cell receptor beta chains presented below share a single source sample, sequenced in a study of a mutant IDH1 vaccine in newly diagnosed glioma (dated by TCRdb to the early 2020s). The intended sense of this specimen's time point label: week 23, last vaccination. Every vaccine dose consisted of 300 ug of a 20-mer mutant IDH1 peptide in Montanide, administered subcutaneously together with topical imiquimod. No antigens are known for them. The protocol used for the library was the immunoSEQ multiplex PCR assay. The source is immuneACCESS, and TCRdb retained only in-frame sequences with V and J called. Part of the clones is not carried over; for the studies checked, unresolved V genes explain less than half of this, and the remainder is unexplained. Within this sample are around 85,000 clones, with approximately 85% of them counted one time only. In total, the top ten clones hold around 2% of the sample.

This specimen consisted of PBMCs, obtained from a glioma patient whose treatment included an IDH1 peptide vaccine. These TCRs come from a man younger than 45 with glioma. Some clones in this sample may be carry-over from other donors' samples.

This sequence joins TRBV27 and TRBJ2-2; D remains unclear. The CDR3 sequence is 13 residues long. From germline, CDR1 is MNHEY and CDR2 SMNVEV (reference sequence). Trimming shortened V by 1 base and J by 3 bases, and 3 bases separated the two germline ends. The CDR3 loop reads CASSLLYTGELFF. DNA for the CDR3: TGTGCCAGCAGTTTATTGTACACCGGGGAGCTGTTTTTT.

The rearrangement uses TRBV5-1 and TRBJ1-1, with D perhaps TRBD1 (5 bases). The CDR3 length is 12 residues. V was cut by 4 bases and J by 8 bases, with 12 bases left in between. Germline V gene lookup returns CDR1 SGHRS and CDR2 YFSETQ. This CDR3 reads CASSLGDREAFF. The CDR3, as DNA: TGCGCCAGCAGCCTGGGGGACCGAGAAGCTTTCTTT.

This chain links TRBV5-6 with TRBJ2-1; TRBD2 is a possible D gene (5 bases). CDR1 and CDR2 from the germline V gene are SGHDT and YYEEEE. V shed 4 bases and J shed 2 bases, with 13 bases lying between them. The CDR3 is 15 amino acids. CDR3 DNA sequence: TGTGCCAGCAGCCAGAGGGTTTACACCTACAATGAGCAGTTCTTC. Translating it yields CASSQRVYTYNEQFF.

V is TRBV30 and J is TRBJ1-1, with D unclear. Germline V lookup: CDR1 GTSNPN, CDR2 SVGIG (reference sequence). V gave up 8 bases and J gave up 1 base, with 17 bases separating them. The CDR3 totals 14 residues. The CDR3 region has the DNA TGTGCCCATGGGGTGTCGTGGCAGAACACTGAAGCTTTCTTT. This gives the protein CAHGVSWQNTEAFF.

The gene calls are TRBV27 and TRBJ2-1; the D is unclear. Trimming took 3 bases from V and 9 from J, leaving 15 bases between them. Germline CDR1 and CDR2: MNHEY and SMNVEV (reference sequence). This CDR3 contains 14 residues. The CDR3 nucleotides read TGTGCCAGCAGTTTGGTCTCTGTGAGGAGTGAGCAGTTCTTC. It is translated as CASSLVSVRSEQFF.

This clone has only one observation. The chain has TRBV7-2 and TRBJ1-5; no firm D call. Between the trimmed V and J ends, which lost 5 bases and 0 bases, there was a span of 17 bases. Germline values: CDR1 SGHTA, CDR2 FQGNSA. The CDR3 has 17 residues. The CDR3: CASSATASFDSNQPQHF. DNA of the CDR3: TGTGCCAGCAGCGCAACAGCCTCCTTTGATAGCAATCAGCCCCAGCATTTT.

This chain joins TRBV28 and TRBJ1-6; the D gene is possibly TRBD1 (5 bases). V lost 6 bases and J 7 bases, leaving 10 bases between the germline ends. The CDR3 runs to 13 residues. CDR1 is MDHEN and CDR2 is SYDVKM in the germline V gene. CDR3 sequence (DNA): TGTGCCAGCAGCTCGAGACAGAATTCACCCCTCCACTTT. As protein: CASSSRQNSPLHF.

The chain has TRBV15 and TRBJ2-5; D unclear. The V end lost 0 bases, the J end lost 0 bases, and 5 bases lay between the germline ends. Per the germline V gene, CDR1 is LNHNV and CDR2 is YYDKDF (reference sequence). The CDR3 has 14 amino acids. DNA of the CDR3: TGTGCCACCAGCAGAGATTGGGACCAAGAGACCCAGTACTTC. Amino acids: CATSRDWDQETQYF.

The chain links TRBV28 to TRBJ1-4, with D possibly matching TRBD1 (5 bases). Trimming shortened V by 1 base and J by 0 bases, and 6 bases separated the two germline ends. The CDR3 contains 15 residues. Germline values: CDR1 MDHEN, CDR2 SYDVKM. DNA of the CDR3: TGTGCCAGCAGTTTATTGGGGGCAACTAATGAAAAACTGTTTTTT. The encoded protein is CASSLLGATNEKLFF. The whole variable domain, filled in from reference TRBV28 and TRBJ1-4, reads DVKVTQSSRYLVKRTGEKVFLECVQDMDHENMFWYRQDPGLGLRLIYFSYDVKMKEKGDIPEGYSVSREKKERFSLILESASTNQTSMYLCASSLLGATNEKLFFGSGTQLSVL.

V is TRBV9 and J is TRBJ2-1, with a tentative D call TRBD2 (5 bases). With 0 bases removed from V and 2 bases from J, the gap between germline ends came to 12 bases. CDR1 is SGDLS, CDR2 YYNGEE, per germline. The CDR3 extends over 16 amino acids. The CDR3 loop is CASSVEGRGTYNEQFF. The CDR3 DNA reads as TGTGCCAGCAGCGTAGAAGGTCGGGGAACCTACAATGAGCAGTTCTTC.

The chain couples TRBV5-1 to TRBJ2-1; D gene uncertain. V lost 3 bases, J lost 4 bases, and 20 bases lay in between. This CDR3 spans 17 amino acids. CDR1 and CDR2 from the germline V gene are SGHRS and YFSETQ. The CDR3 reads CASSSLSSNPLYNEQFF. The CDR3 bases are TGCGCCAGCAGCTCTCTTAGTTCTAACCCCCTTTACAATGAGCAGTTCTTC.

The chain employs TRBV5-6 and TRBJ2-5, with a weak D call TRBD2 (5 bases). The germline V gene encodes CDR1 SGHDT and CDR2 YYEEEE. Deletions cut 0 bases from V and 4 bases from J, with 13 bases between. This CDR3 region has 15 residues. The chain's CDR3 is CASSLVELGLETQYF. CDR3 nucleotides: TGTGCCAGCAGCTTGGTAGAACTAGGGTTAGAGACCCAGTACTTC.

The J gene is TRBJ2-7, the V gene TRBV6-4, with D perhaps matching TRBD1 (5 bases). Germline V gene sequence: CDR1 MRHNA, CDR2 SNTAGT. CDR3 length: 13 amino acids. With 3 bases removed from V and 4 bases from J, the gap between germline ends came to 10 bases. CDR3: CASSEGPSYEQYF. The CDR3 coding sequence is TGTGCCAGCAGTGAGGGGCCCTCGTACGAGCAGTACTTC.

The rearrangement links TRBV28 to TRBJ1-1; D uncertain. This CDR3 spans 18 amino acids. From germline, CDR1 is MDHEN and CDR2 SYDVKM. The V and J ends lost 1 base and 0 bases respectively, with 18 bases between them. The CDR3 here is CASSLSRWALGMNTEAFF. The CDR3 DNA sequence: TGTGCCAGCAGTTTATCCCGATGGGCACTGGGGATGAACACTGAAGCTTTCTTT.

The CDR3 coding sequence is TGTGCCAGCAGCCCTATTCAGGGGGACAGGGGCTACGAGCAGTACTTC. Amino acid sequence: CASSPIQGDRGYEQYF. The chain couples TRBV13 to TRBJ2-7; 10 bases line up with TRBD1. Unmatched junction bases numbered 10, after V lost 5 bases and J lost 3 bases. The CDR3 contains 16 residues. CDR1 is PRHDT and CDR2 is FYEKMQ in the germline V gene (reference sequence).

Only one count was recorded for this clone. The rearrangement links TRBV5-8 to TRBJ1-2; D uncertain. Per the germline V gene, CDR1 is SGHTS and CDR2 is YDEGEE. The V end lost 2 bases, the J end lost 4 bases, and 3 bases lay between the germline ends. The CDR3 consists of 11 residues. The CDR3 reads CASSFSYGYTF. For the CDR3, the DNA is TGTGCCAGCAGCTTCAGCTATGGCTACACCTTC.

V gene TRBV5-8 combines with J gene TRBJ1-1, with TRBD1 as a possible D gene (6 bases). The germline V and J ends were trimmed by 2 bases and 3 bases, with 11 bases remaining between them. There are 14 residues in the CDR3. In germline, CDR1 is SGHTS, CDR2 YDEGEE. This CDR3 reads CASSFNAGDTEAFF. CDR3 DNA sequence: TGTGCCAGCAGCTTCAACGCAGGGGACACTGAAGCTTTCTTT. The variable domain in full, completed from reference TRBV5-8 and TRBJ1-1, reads EAGVTQSPTHLIKTRGQQATLRCSPISGHTSVYWYQQALGLGLQFLLWYDEGEERNRGNFPPRFSGRQFPNYSSELNVNALELEDSALYLCASSFNAGDTEAFFGQGTRLTVV.

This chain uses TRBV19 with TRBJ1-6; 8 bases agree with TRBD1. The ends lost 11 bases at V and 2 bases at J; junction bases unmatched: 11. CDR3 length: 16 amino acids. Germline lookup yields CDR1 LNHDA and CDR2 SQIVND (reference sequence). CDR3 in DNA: TGTGCCGTGGGGACACAGGGGGGCCCCTATAATTCACCCCTCCACTTT. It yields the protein CAVGTQGGPYNSPLHF.

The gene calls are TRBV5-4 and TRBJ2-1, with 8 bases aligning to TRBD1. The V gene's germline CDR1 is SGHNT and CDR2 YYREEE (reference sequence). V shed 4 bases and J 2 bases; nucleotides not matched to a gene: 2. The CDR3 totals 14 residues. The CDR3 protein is CASSTDRAYNEQFF. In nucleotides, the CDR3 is TGTGCCAGCAGCACGGACAGGGCCTACAATGAGCAGTTCTTC.

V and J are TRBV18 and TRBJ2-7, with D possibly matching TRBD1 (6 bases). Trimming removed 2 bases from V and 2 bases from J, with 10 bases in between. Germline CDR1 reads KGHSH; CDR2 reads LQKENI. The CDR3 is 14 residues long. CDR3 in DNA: TGTGCCAGCTCACCAACCCGGGACACCTACGAGCAGTACTTC. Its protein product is CASSPTRDTYEQYF.

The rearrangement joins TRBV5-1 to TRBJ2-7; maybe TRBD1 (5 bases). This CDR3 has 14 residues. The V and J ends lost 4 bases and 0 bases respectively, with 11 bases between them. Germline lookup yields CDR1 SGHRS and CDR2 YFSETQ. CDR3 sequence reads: CASSLPGASYEQYF. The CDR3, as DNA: TGCGCCAGCAGCCTACCTGGGGCCTCCTACGAGCAGTACTTC.

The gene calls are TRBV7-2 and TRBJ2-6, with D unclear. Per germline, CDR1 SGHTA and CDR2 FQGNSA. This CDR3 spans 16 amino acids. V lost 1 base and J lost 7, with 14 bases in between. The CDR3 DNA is TGTGCCAGCAGCTTAGAGGCGACCTCAGGTGCCAACGTCCTGACTTTC. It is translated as CASSLEATSGANVLTF.

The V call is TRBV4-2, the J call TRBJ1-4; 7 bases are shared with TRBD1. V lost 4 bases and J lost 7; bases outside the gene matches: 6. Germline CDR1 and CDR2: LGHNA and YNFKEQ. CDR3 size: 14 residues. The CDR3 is CASSPDRDREKLFF. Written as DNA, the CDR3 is TGTGCCAGCAGCCCAGACAGGGATCGTGAAAAACTGTTTTTT.

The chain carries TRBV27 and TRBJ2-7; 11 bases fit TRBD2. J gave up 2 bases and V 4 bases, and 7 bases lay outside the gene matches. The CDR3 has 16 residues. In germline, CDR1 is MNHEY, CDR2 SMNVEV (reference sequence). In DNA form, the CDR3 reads TGTGCCAGCAGTTCCCCCGGGACTAGCGGTACCTACGAGCAGTACTTC. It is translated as CASSSPGTSGTYEQYF.

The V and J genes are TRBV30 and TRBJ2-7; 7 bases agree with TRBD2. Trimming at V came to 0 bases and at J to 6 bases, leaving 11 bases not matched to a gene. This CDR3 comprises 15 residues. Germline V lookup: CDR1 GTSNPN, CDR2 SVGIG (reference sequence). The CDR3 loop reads CAWSVPTSAVFEQYF. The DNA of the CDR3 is TGTGCCTGGAGTGTACCAACTAGCGCTGTTTTCGAGCAGTACTTC.